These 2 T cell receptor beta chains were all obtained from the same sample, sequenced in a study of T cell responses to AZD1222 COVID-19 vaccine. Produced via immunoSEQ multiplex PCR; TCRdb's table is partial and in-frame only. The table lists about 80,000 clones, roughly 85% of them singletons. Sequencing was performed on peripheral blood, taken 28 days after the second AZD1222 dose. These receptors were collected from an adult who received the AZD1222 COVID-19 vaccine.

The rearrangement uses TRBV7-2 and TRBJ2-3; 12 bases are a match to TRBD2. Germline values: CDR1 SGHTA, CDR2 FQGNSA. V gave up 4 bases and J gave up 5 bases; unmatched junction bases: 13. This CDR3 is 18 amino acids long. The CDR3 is CASSSKSLAGGPQDTQYF. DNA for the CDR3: TGTGCCAGCAGCTCCAAGTCCCTAGCGGGAGGGCCGCAAGATACGCAGTATTTT.

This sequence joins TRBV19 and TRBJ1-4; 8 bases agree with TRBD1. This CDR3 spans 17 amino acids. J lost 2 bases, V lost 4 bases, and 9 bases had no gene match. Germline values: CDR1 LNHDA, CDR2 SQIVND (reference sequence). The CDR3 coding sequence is TGTGCCAGTAGTACCCTGGGCCAGGGGGCGACTAATGAAAAACTGTTTTTT. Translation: CASSTLGQGATNEKLFF.